The next 15 T cell receptor beta chains were all read from a single sample in a study of cytomegalovirus exposure and HLA in healthy donors. With 60 Vbeta and 13 Jbeta primers, the PCR was carried out. Libraries were prepared by immunoSEQ multiplex PCR; TCRdb keeps only in-frame clonotypes and omits some of them. The repertoire holds around 160,000 clones, 70% to 85% seen once, with 2.2% in the top ten. Sequencing was carried out using PBMCs. The receptors derive from a man in his fifties in good health and CMV-seropositive.

The chain couples TRBV27 to TRBJ2-7, with 13 nucleotides matching TRBD2. V was clipped by 5 bases and J by 3 bases; unmatched bases: 4. CDR1 is MNHEY, CDR2 SMNVEV, per germline (reference sequence). This CDR3 is 15 amino acids long. Written as DNA, the CDR3 is TGTGCCAGCAGTCCCCGACTAGCGGGGGGCTACGAGCAGTACTTC. Translating it yields CASSPRLAGGYEQYF.

V is TRBV7-6 and J is TRBJ2-3, with 15 bases identical to TRBD2. The CDR3 length is 18 residues. Germline loops: CDR1 SGHVS, CDR2 FNYEAQ. V was clipped by 5 bases and J by 0 bases; unmatched bases: 6. In DNA form, the CDR3 reads TGTGCCAGCAGCCTGGGGACTAGCGGGGGGATGAGCACAGATACGCAGTATTTT. Its protein is CASSLGTSGGMSTDTQYF.

The rearrangement uses TRBV6-5 and TRBJ2-5; D may be TRBD1 (5 bases). The CDR3 spans 16 residues. Per the germline V gene, CDR1 is MNHEY and CDR2 is SVGAGI. The V end lost 2 bases, the J end lost 2 bases, and 15 bases lay between the germline ends. CDR3 coding DNA: TGTGCCAGCAGTTACAAGGGGTGGGTGGGACAAGAGACCCAGTACTTC. Translated: CASSYKGWVGQETQYF.

The chain joins TRBV7-2 to TRBJ1-6; 11 positions agree with TRBD1. Germline V gene data show CDR1 as SGHTA and CDR2 as FQGNSA. This CDR3 has 17 amino acids. J was trimmed by 6 bases and V by 0 bases; bases with no gene match: 4. CDR3 amino acids: CASSLAGQGVGNSPLHF. The CDR3 DNA sequence: TGTGCCAGCAGCTTAGCGGGACAGGGGGTAGGTAATTCACCCCTCCACTTT.

The chain carries TRBV30 and TRBJ1-2; D may be TRBD1 (6 bases). Germline V gene data show CDR1 as GTSNPN and CDR2 as SVGIG (reference sequence). V was trimmed by 0 bases and J by 1 base, leaving 9 bases between them. CDR3 length: 14 residues. In nucleotides, the CDR3 is TGTGCCTGGAGTGTGACAGGTGTTAACTATGGCTACACCTTC. This codes for CAWSVTGVNYGYTF.

V gene TRBV2 combines with J gene TRBJ2-1; 9 bases agree with TRBD2. Germline V gives CDR1 SNHLY, CDR2 FYNNEI. V dropped 2 bases and J dropped 7; count of bases not matched to a gene: 6. The CDR3 is 15 amino acids. The CDR3 coding sequence is TGTGCCAGCAGTGAAAGCGGGGGGATGGGGAATGAGCAGTTCTTC. Its protein product is CASSESGGMGNEQFF.

The chain recombines TRBV7-6 with TRBJ2-7; 8 bases are a match to TRBD1. Trimming took 9 bases from V and 2 from J; bases not matched to a gene: 12. The CDR3 is 15 amino acids. Germline-derived CDR1 and CDR2 are SGHVS and FNYEAQ. CDR3 DNA: TGTGCCAGACATGAACAGGGGGATTCCCCCTACGAGCAGTACTTC. It yields the protein CARHEQGDSPYEQYF.

The rearrangement links TRBV19 to TRBJ2-1; tentatively, D is TRBD1 (6 bases). V was trimmed by 3 bases and J by 0 bases, leaving 21 bases between them. Germline V gives CDR1 LNHDA, CDR2 SQIVND (reference sequence). This CDR3 is built from 19 residues. The CDR3 region has the DNA TGTGCCAGTAGTATTCTTCATCTCAGGGGACGTAGCTCCTACAATGAGCAGTTCTTC. This translates into CASSILHLRGRSSYNEQFF.

The chain uses TRBV9 and TRBJ1-1, with a tentative D call TRBD1 (5 bases). Trimming took off 0 bases at V and 3 bases at J, with 15 bases between the two ends. The CDR3 is 16 amino acids. Germline values: CDR1 SGDLS, CDR2 YYNGEE. Written as DNA, the CDR3 is TGTGCCAGCAGCGTAGCCCCTGCAGGGCCCCACACTGAAGCTTTCTTT. It is translated as CASSVAPAGPHTEAFF.

The genes are TRBV29-1 and TRBJ2-1; the match to TRBD2 covers 10 bases. The CDR3 spans 13 residues. CDR1 and CDR2 from the germline V gene are SQVTM and ANQGSEA. The trim removed 6 bases at V and 15 bases at J, leaving 14 bases unmatched. The CDR3 DNA follows: TGCAGCGTCGTGGGACTAGCGAGTCCCCATCTGTTCTTC. This codes for CSVVGLASPHLFF.

The chain carries TRBV15 and TRBJ1-5; tentative D call: TRBD1 (5 bases). The V gene lost 0 bases and the J gene lost 4 bases, with 19 bases spanning the gap. The length of the CDR3 is 18 residues. Looked up from germline, CDR1 is LNHNV and CDR2 is YYDKDF (reference sequence). In DNA form, the CDR3 reads TGTGCCACCAGCAGAGAAAGTGCAGGGTTGACCTTAAATCAGCCCCAGCATTTT. Residues: CATSRESAGLTLNQPQHF.

The V call is TRBV28, the J call TRBJ1-5; D not resolved. Looked up from germline, CDR1 is MDHEN and CDR2 is SYDVKM. The CDR3 consists of 14 residues. The V end lost 6 bases, the J end lost 6 bases, and 15 bases lay between the germline ends. The CDR3 region is CASRPLRNGQPQHF. The CDR3 DNA sequence: TGTGCCAGCAGGCCCCTACGAAATGGTCAGCCCCAGCATTTT. Full variable domain (rest looked up from reference TRBV28 and TRBJ1-5): DVKVTQSSRYLVKRTGEKVFLECVQDMDHENMFWYRQDPGLGLRLIYFSYDVKMKEKGDIPEGYSVSREKKERFSLILESASTNQTSMYLCASRPLRNGQPQHFGDGTRLSIL.

As DNA, the CDR3 is TGTGCCAGACAACAGCTTCTGAACACTGAAGCTTTCTTT. Amino acids: CARQQLLNTEAFF. The chain is built from TRBV2 and TRBJ1-1; the D is unclear. Germline V gene data show CDR1 as SNHLY and CDR2 as FYNNEI. This CDR3 contains 13 residues. V was trimmed by 9 bases and J by 0 bases, leaving 11 bases between them.

V is TRBV19 and J is TRBJ1-1; 9 bases are a match to TRBD1. The CDR3 contains 14 residues. From germline, CDR1 is LNHDA and CDR2 SQIVND (reference sequence). The V and J ends lost 7 bases and 7 bases, in that order; junction bases with no gene match: 10. CDR3 residues: CASTPGQGRHEAFF. Written as DNA, the CDR3 is TGTGCCAGTACCCCCGGACAGGGGCGACATGAAGCTTTCTTT.

The chain couples TRBV7-9 to TRBJ2-2, with D possibly TRBD1 on 5 matching bases. CDR3 length: 17 residues. V was shortened by 2 bases and J by 3 bases, with 16 bases between the two germline ends. Germline CDR1 SEHNR, CDR2 FQNEAQ (reference sequence). CDR3 bases: TGTGCCAGCAGCTTAATAGGTCTGGGGCCTTACACCGGGGAGCTGTTTTTT. Its protein is CASSLIGLGPYTGELFF. The entire variable domain, with the rest obtained from reference TRBV7-9 and TRBJ2-2, is as follows: DTGVSQNPRHKITKRGQNVTFRCDPISEHNRLYWYRQTLGQGPEFLTYFQNEAQLEKSRLLSDRFSAERPKGSFSTLEIQRTEQGDSAMYLCASSLIGLGPYTGELFFGEGSRLTVL.